The 24 T cell receptor beta chains below come from one sample, sequenced in a study of blood T cell repertoires in COVID-19. Repertoires were generated with immunoSEQ multiplex PCR, while TCRdb's copy carries only in-frame clones and drops some. The sample has nearly 35,000 clones, approximately 86% seen once. Sequencing was performed on peripheral blood. These receptors all come from a man between 65 and 79 years old with acute or convalescent COVID-19.

This clone was found once. V gene TRBV30 combines with J gene TRBJ1-1; D may be TRBD1 (5 bases). Between the trimmed V and J ends, which lost 0 bases and 10 bases, there was a span of 18 bases. The V gene's germline CDR1 is GTSNPN and CDR2 SVGIG (reference sequence). CDR3 length: 14 residues. The DNA for the CDR3 is TGTGCCTGGAGTGTAAGATCGGGGGGTGAAGGAGCTTTCTTT. This encodes CAWSVRSGGEGAFF.

The chain uses TRBV28 and TRBJ2-5; D possibly corresponds to TRBD1 (5 bases). From germline, CDR1 is MDHEN and CDR2 SYDVKM. V was cut by 7 bases and J by 1 base, with 13 bases left in between. CDR3 length: 14 amino acids. Written as DNA, the CDR3 is TGTGCCAGCAAAAAAGTGACAGTCCAAGAGACCCAGTACTTC. This translates into CASKKVTVQETQYF.

The chain has TRBV18 and TRBJ1-2; 10 bases line up with TRBD1. The trim removed 3 bases at V and 2 bases at J, leaving 9 bases unmatched. The germline V gene encodes CDR1 KGHSH and CDR2 LQKENI. The CDR3 is 17 amino acids. CDR3 coding DNA: TGTGCCAGCTCACCTGGGGGACAGGGGCTGGGGAACTATGGCTACACCTTC. Translated: CASSPGGQGLGNYGYTF.

The rearrangement joins TRBV4-2 to TRBJ2-3; D uncertain. CDR1 is LGHNA, CDR2 YNFKEQ, per germline. The CDR3 is 14 amino acids. V was cut by 3 bases and J by 3 bases, with 10 bases left in between. For the CDR3, the DNA is TGTGCCAGCAGCCAGCGAACCACGACAGATACGCAGTATTTT. Translation: CASSQRTTTDTQYF.

The chain employs TRBV9 and TRBJ1-6; 8 positions agree with TRBD1. The CDR3 contains 14 residues. Germline V CDR1 and CDR2: SGDLS, YYNGEE. The V and J ends lost 3 bases and 7 bases, in that order; junction bases with no gene match: 3. CDR3 coding DNA: TGTGCCAGCAGCGCGGACAGGGACAATTCACCCCTCCACTTT. Translation: CASSADRDNSPLHF.

This clone was recorded only once. The CDR3: CASSRDRDYGYTF. The CDR3, as DNA: TGCGCCAGCTCCCGGGACAGAGACTATGGCTACACCTTC. The chain couples TRBV4-1 to TRBJ1-2; 7 bases are a match to TRBD1. This CDR3 is built from 13 residues. Germline-derived CDR1 and CDR2 are MGHRA and YSYEKL. Germline trimming cut 8 bases from V and 3 bases from J; bases unmatched to any gene: 6.

This rearrangement joins TRBV7-8 to TRBJ2-1; 8 positions agree with TRBD2. The V gene's germline CDR1 is SGHVS and CDR2 FQNEAQ. With 1 base clipped from V and 5 bases from J, the junction kept 4 bases outside the gene matches. The CDR3 contains 15 residues. The CDR3: CASSLDTSGNNEQFF. The CDR3 DNA reads as TGTGCCAGCAGCTTAGATACTAGCGGAAACAATGAGCAGTTCTTC.

This rearrangement joins TRBV7-9 to TRBJ2-3; no firm D call. This CDR3 region has 13 residues. The V end was cut by 5 bases, the J end by 5 bases, with 11 bases between. The germline CDR1 and CDR2 sequences are SEHNR and FQNEAQ (reference sequence). The CDR3 is CASSLSGGDTQYF. The CDR3 DNA sequence: TGTGCCAGCAGCCTAAGTGGCGGAGATACGCAGTATTTT.

The gene calls are TRBV27 and TRBJ2-1; TRBD1 matches 9 bases. The germline gives CDR1 MNHEY, CDR2 SMNVEV (reference sequence). J was trimmed by 0 bases and V by 5 bases; bases with no gene match: 11. The CDR3 contains 18 residues. DNA of the CDR3: TGTGCCAGCAGTCGGGACAGGGTGGGCTTAAGCTCCTACAATGAGCAGTTCTTC. Residues: CASSRDRVGLSSYNEQFF.

The chain uses TRBV5-1 and TRBJ1-3; a weak D match, TRBD1 (6 bases). The CDR3 runs 16 residues. V was trimmed by 0 bases and J by 2 bases, leaving 12 bases between them. Per germline, CDR1 SGHRS and CDR2 YFSETQ. CDR3 amino acids: CASSLAAGAAGNTIYF. The CDR3 bases are TGCGCCAGCAGCTTGGCCGCAGGGGCTGCTGGAAACACCATATATTTT. The entire variable domain, with the rest obtained from reference TRBV5-1 and TRBJ1-3, is as follows: KAGVTQTPRYLIKTRGQQVTLSCSPISGHRSVSWYQQTPGQGLQFLFEYFSETQRNKGNFPGRFSGRQFSNSRSEMNVSTLELGDSALYLCASSLAAGAAGNTIYFGEGSWLTVV.

The rearrangement joins TRBV9 to TRBJ1-2; D not resolved. V was cut by 0 bases and J by 8 bases, with 14 bases left in between. Germline V gene data show CDR1 as SGDLS and CDR2 as YYNGEE. The CDR3 is made up of 14 amino acids. The CDR3 here is CASSVVTTESGYTF. The CDR3 bases are TGTGCCAGCAGCGTAGTTACTACCGAGTCAGGCTACACCTTC.

On this clone itself: A junction end diverges from the germline sequence, so it may reflect a read error. J is TRBJ2-3 and V is TRBV10-1; 13 nucleotides line up with TRBD2. CDR3 length: 16 residues. CDR1 is WNHNN, CDR2 SYGVQD, per germline (reference sequence). CDR3 protein: CASSPGLAGATHTQYF. The CDR3, as DNA: TGCGCCAGCAGCCCCGGACTAGCGGGGGCCACACATACGCAGTATTTT.

This chain connects TRBV4-3 to TRBJ1-2, with a weak D call TRBD1 (5 bases). Germline assignment: CDR1 LGHNA and CDR2 YSLEER. The V end was cut by 5 bases, the J end by 3 bases, with 13 bases between. There are 14 residues in the CDR3. CDR3 protein: CASSFSLGDYGYTF. The CDR3 DNA sequence: TGCGCCAGCAGCTTCAGCCTAGGGGACTATGGCTACACCTTC.

The chain uses TRBV12-5 and TRBJ2-5; 10 bases align to TRBD1. This CDR3 is built from 14 residues. Per germline, CDR1 LGHNT and CDR2 FRNRAP. The trim removed 5 bases at V and 5 bases at J, leaving 5 bases unmatched. As DNA, the CDR3 is TGTGCTAGTGGTCCGACAGGGGGCTGGGAGACCCAGTACTTC. It yields the protein CASGPTGGWETQYF.

This rearrangement joins TRBV11-2 to TRBJ2-7; 10 bases are shared with TRBD2. The germline gives CDR1 SGHAT, CDR2 FQNNGV. The V gene end was trimmed by 1 base and the J gene end by 1 base; junction bases not matched to a gene: 1. CDR3 length: 15 residues. CDR3 loop: CASSLASGGSYEQYF. CDR3 sequence (DNA): TGTGCCAGCAGCTTAGCTAGCGGGGGTTCCTACGAGCAGTACTTC.

The chain links TRBV9 to TRBJ1-1, with no clear D. The V gene lost 0 bases and the J gene lost 4 bases, with 10 bases spanning the gap. Germline CDR1 SGDLS, CDR2 YYNGEE. This CDR3 has 14 amino acids. CDR3 amino acids: CASSVELEATEAFF. CDR3 DNA sequence: TGTGCCAGCAGCGTAGAGTTGGAGGCCACTGAAGCTTTCTTT.

The rearrangement links TRBV2 to TRBJ1-1; D uncertain. CDR3 length: 13 amino acids. Per the germline V gene, CDR1 is SNHLY and CDR2 is FYNNEI. With 6 bases removed from V and 1 base from J, the gap between germline ends came to 9 bases. The CDR3 nucleotides are TGTGCCAGCAGGGCAGAAAAGAACACTGAAGCTTTCTTT. It yields the protein CASRAEKNTEAFF.

The chain couples TRBV7-2 to TRBJ1-1; unclear D gene. CDR3 length: 18 amino acids. CDR1 and CDR2 (germline): SGHTA, FQGNSA. The V and J ends lost 2 bases and 2 bases respectively, with 21 bases between them. The DNA for the CDR3 is TGTGCCAGCAGCTTACCGGCCTACGGAACCCGGAGTAACACTGAAGCTTTCTTT. Its protein product is CASSLPAYGTRSNTEAFF.

The genes are TRBV6-5 and TRBJ1-2; D possibly corresponds to TRBD1 (5 bases). Per the germline V gene, CDR1 is MNHEY and CDR2 is SVGAGI. This CDR3 is 15 amino acids long. The V end was cut by 6 bases, the J end by 4 bases, with 18 bases between. The CDR3 is CASSLVGGSIYGYTF. The DNA of the CDR3 is TGTGCCAGCAGCCTCGTGGGGGGGTCGATCTATGGCTACACCTTC.

The gene calls are TRBV3-1 (or the pseudogene TRBV3-2) and TRBJ1-5, with D maybe TRBD1 (6 bases). This CDR3 is built from 16 residues. Germline V gives CDR1 LGHDT, CDR2 YNNKEL (reference sequence). Between the trimmed V and J ends, which lost 1 base and 3 bases, there was a span of 13 bases. This CDR3 reads CASSQGAGVNNQPQHF. Written as DNA, the CDR3 is TGTGCCAGCAGCCAAGGGGCAGGGGTAAACAATCAGCCCCAGCATTTT.

The rearrangement links TRBV2 to TRBJ2-1, with D perhaps TRBD2 (6 bases). This CDR3 has 13 amino acids. Germline V gene lookup returns CDR1 SNHLY and CDR2 FYNNEI. V lost 6 bases and J 4 bases, leaving 10 bases between the germline ends. CDR3 coding DNA: TGTGCCAGCAGCGGGGGTCCGTACAATGAGCAGTTCTTC. Translation: CASSGGPYNEQFF.

This chain uses TRBV25-1 with TRBJ1-6; 7 bases are shared with TRBD1. The CDR3 is made up of 13 amino acids. Germline assignment: CDR1 MGHDK and CDR2 SYGVNS. V lost 7 bases to trimming and J lost 10 bases; unmatched junction nucleotides: 7. The CDR3 DNA sequence: TGTGCCAGCATGACAGGGCCGGGCTCACCCCTCCACTTT. It yields the protein CASMTGPGSPLHF. Supplemented by reference TRBV25-1 and TRBJ1-6, the full variable domain reads EADIYQTPRYLVIGTGKKITLECSQTMGHDKMYWYQQDPGMELHLIHYSYGVNSTEKGDLSSESTVSRIRTEHFPLTLESARPSHTSQYLCASMTGPGSPLHFGNGTRLTVT.

The chain recombines TRBV18 with TRBJ1-1, with D unclear. The CDR3 runs 13 residues. Per the germline V gene, CDR1 is KGHSH and CDR2 is LQKENI. The V gene lost 3 bases and the J gene lost 6 bases, with 11 bases spanning the gap. Here the CDR3 reads CASSPIRGSEAFF. The CDR3 DNA follows: TGTGCCAGCTCACCGATAAGAGGCTCTGAAGCTTTCTTT.

The rearrangement links TRBV15 to TRBJ1-4, with D unresolved. The germline CDR1 and CDR2 sequences are LNHNV and YYDKDF (reference sequence). The CDR3 contains 13 residues. The ends were cut back, 8 bases at V and 0 bases at J, with 7 bases in the middle. CDR3 sequence (DNA): TGTGCCACCCGAGGAGCAACTAATGAAAAACTGTTTTTT. It yields the protein CATRGATNEKLFF.